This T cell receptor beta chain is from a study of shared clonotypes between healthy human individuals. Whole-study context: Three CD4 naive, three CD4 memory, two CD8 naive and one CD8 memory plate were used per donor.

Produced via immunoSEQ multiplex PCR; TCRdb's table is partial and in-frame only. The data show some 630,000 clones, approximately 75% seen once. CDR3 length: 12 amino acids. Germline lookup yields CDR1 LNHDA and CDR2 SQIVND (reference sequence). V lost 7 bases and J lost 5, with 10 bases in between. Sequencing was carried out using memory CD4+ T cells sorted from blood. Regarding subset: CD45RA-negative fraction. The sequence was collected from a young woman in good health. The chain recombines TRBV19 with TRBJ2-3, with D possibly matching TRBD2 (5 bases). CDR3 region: CASKRVGDTQYF. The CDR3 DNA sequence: TGTGCCAGTAAGAGGGTCGGAGATACGCAGTATTTT.